The T cell receptor (beta chain) described here comes from a study of T cell responses to AZD1222 COVID-19 vaccine. The V gene's germline CDR1 is SGHTA and CDR2 FQGNSA. The CDR3 has 18 residues. After removal of 3 bases from V and 7 bases from J, the junction contained 12 bases not matched to a gene. The data were produced by immunoSEQ multiplex PCR, yet TCRdb's version contains in-frame clones alone and is incomplete. The table includes approximately 97,000 clones, roughly 86% detected once. Study results and limitations: The study found Spike-specific TCR breadth and depth rose after two AZD1222 doses. Spike-spanning, vaccine-associated CD4 TCRs were dominant at 160-218 and 743-854. All repertoire sampling was performed exclusively after the peak T cell response. The donors showed a predominance of white British ancestry and of females, with possible underestimation of clonal diversity.

To note about this clone: Its specificity is unknown.

The specimen comprised peripheral blood, sampled on day 0 of AZD1222 vaccination. The chain joins TRBV7-2 to TRBJ1-6, with 10 bases lining up with TRBD1. The TCR originated in an adult in good health. CDR3 DNA sequence: TGTGCCAGCAGCTTCTACCGGACCGACAGGGGGCAAAATTCACCCCTCCACTTT. It translates to CASSFYRTDRGQNSPLHF. The whole variable domain, remainder taken from reference TRBV7-2 and TRBJ1-6, is GAGVSQSPSNKVTEKGKDVELRCDPISGHTALYWYRQSLGQGLEFLIYFQGNSAPDKSGLPSDRFSAERTGGSVSTLTIQRTQQEDSAVYLCASSFYRTDRGQNSPLHFGNGTRLTVT.